This T cell receptor (beta chain) was sequenced in a study of post-analysis software for immune sequencing data. Study outcomes and limitations: Samples prepared in the same batch strongly co-clustered by F measure. Controls had lower frequencies than patients of about 5 TRBV segments, which included TRBV5-6, TRBV5-1 and TRBV20-1.

V lost 6 bases, J lost 3 bases, and 12 bases lay in between. Per the germline V gene, CDR1 is SEHNR and CDR2 is FQNEAQ (reference sequence). The CDR3 is 15 amino acids. This clonotype was seen a few times. What it binds is unknown. TCR beta cDNA libraries included unique molecular identifiers. In TCRdb, the PCR reads were re-called with MiXCR into one record per CDR3 protein. The data show 380,000 or so distinct CDR3 sequences, less than 40% seen once. V usage is TRBV7-9 and J usage is TRBJ2-6, with D possibly matching TRBD1 (5 bases). The sequenced sample consisted of blood. The sequence derives from a girl aged 5-17 years with multiple sclerosis. The CDR3, as DNA: TGTGCCAGCAGTTTTAGGGGATTTGGGGCCAACGTCCTGACTTTC. This sequence encodes CASSFRGFGANVLTF.